This passage covers 18 T cell receptor beta chains from one sample sequenced in a study of blood T cell repertoires in COVID-19. Generated by immunoSEQ multiplex PCR, the TCRdb table keeps only in-frame clones and is missing some. The sample comprises around 88,000 clones, more than 65% of which are singletons, and 4.4% rests with the top ten. What was sequenced was peripheral blood. These receptors were obtained from a man aged 55 to 69 with acute or convalescent COVID-19.

Only one count was recorded for this clone. V is TRBV3-1 (or the pseudogene TRBV3-2) and J is TRBJ2-5; 7 bases match TRBD2. The ends lost 2 bases at V and 1 base at J; junction bases unmatched: 1. The germline V gene encodes CDR1 LGHDT and CDR2 YNNKEL (reference sequence). The CDR3 totals 14 residues. The CDR3 bases are TGTGCCAGCAGCCAACGGGGGGTCCAAGAGACCCAGTACTTC. Its translation: CASSQRGVQETQYF.

The rearrangement links TRBV24-1 to TRBJ2-5; 9 bases map to TRBD1. The CDR3 has 14 residues. The trim removed 5 bases at V and 5 bases at J, leaving 5 bases unmatched. Germline loops: CDR1 KGHDR, CDR2 SFDVKD. The CDR3: CATSVQGALETQYF. CDR3 nucleotide sequence: TGTGCCACCAGTGTACAGGGGGCTCTCGAGACCCAGTACTTC.

The rearrangement joins TRBV7-2 to TRBJ2-3; 10 positions agree with TRBD2. Losses at the gene ends were 1 base for V and 6 bases for J; bases not matched to a gene: 10. CDR3 size: 17 residues. CDR1 and CDR2 (germline): SGHTA, FQGNSA. The CDR3 region is CASSLDGPSGSRDTQYF. Written as DNA, the CDR3 is TGTGCCAGCAGCTTAGACGGCCCTAGCGGGAGTAGGGATACGCAGTATTTT.

The gene calls are TRBV7-2 and TRBJ2-5; unclear D gene. This CDR3 region has 14 residues. Per germline, CDR1 SGHTA and CDR2 FQGNSA. The germline V and J ends were trimmed by 2 bases and 1 base, with 8 bases remaining between them. CDR3: CASSLTYTQETQYF. The CDR3 DNA sequence: TGTGCCAGCAGCTTAACCTATACCCAAGAGACCCAGTACTTC.

V gene TRBV2 combines with J gene TRBJ2-7; 9 nucleotides agree with TRBD2. Trimming took 6 bases from V and 2 from J; bases not matched to a gene: 5. The CDR3 spans 14 residues. Looked up from germline, CDR1 is SNHLY and CDR2 is FYNNEI. The CDR3 reads CASRAGGPAYEQYF. For the CDR3, the DNA is TGTGCCAGCAGGGCGGGAGGGCCGGCCTACGAGCAGTACTTC.

Written as DNA, the CDR3 is TGTGCCAGCAGTGAACAAGGGACAGTAAATGAAAAACTGTTTTTT. It specifies CASSEQGTVNEKLFF. The rearrangement joins TRBV2 to TRBJ1-4; 7 bases fit TRBD1. V was pared by 2 bases and J by 5 bases, with 5 bases of the junction left unmatched. The CDR3 spans 15 residues. Germline CDR1 is SNHLY and CDR2 is FYNNEI.

The chain is built from TRBV3-1 (or the pseudogene TRBV3-2) and TRBJ1-2; D gene ambiguous. Looked up from germline, CDR1 is LGHDT and CDR2 is YNNKEL (reference sequence). Trimming stripped 0 bases from V and 4 bases from J, with 6 bases between. This CDR3 comprises 13 residues. CDR3 protein: CASSQELRYGYTF. The CDR3 bases are TGTGCCAGCAGCCAAGAACTGCGCTATGGCTACACCTTC.

Notes on this clone: Other DNA sequences in this specimen translate into the identical CDR3. The chain uses TRBV3-1 (or the pseudogene TRBV3-2) and TRBJ1-2; D ambiguous. Looked up from germline, CDR1 is LGHDT and CDR2 is YNNKEL (reference sequence). V lost 4 bases to trimming and J lost 6 bases, with 6 bases between them. The CDR3 has 11 amino acids. CDR3 sequence reads: CASSLGDGYTF. The CDR3 coding sequence is TGTGCCAGCAGCCTAGGAGATGGCTACACCTTC.

The chain is built from TRBV4-2 and TRBJ2-7, with 8 bases lining up with TRBD1. The junction had 5 bases not matched to a gene; V was cut back by 6 bases and J by 4 bases. Germline CDR1 LGHNA, CDR2 YNFKEQ. CDR3 size: 13 residues. The CDR3 loop is CASRAQGGYEQYF. The CDR3 coding sequence is TGTGCCAGCAGGGCACAGGGGGGTTACGAGCAGTACTTC.

V gene TRBV28 combines with J gene TRBJ2-2; TRBD1 aligns across 7 bases. CDR3 length: 17 residues. From germline, CDR1 is MDHEN and CDR2 SYDVKM. V was clipped by 5 bases and J by 2 bases; unmatched bases: 11. In DNA, the CDR3 is TGTGCCAGCAGTGGTCCTGGGGACAGCACCAACACCGGGGAGCTGTTTTTT. Translation gives CASSGPGDSTNTGELFF.

There are a few counts of this clone. The chain combines TRBV3-1 (or the pseudogene TRBV3-2) with TRBJ2-7; perhaps TRBD1 as D (6 bases). In germline, CDR1 is LGHDT, CDR2 YNNKEL (reference sequence). Trimming shortened V by 0 bases and J by 3 bases, and 9 bases separated the two germline ends. This CDR3 region has 14 residues. CDR3 residues: CASSQEGRGYEQYF. The CDR3, as DNA: TGTGCCAGCAGCCAAGAAGGCAGGGGCTACGAGCAGTACTTC.

The gene calls are TRBV7-9 and TRBJ1-1; maybe TRBD1 (5 bases). CDR1 is SEHNR, CDR2 FQNEAQ, per germline (reference sequence). The length of the CDR3 is 14 residues. Trimming left V 2 bases short and J 1 base short, with 8 bases between. CDR3 sequence (DNA): TGTGCCAGCAGCTTATTTCAGGGGAACACTGAAGCTTTCTTT. Residues: CASSLFQGNTEAFF.

V is TRBV10-2 and J is TRBJ1-6, with D possibly matching TRBD1 (5 bases). The CDR3 sequence is 13 residues long. Deletions cut 6 bases from V and 8 bases from J, with 11 bases between. CDR1 WSHSY and CDR2 SAAADI come from the germline V gene. In DNA, the CDR3 is TGCGCCAGCAGCAGACAGCTTGATTCACCCCTCCACTTT. This encodes CASSRQLDSPLHF.

DNA of the CDR3: TGTGCCAGCAGCGCCGAACCGGGACAGGGATGGGGCGGTACTGAAGCTTTCTTT. It specifies CASSAEPGQGWGGTEAFF. The chain recombines TRBV5-8 with TRBJ1-1; 9 positions match TRBD1. Germline CDR1 reads SGHTS; CDR2 reads YDEGEE. This CDR3 comprises 18 residues. V was clipped by 4 bases and J by 5 bases; unmatched bases: 18.

The rearrangement links TRBV20-1 to TRBJ1-4; D is unresolved. V dropped 3 bases and J dropped 8 bases, with 10 bases sitting between them. The length of the CDR3 is 12 residues. Germline CDR1 DFQATT, CDR2 SNEGSKA (reference sequence). CDR3 sequence reads: CSASSGKEKLFF. The CDR3 DNA reads TGCAGTGCTAGTAGCGGGAAAGAAAAACTGTTTTTT.

This rearrangement joins TRBV6-5 to TRBJ1-1; D perhaps matches TRBD1 (5 bases). Germline V CDR1 and CDR2: MNHEY, SVGAGI. V was clipped by 0 bases and J by 7 bases, with 6 bases between them. This CDR3 contains 12 residues. CDR3 in DNA: TGTGCCAGCAGTTACTCCGGGGGTGAAGCTTTCTTT. Amino acid sequence: CASSYSGGEAFF.

This clone was counted a few times. The genes are TRBV5-4 and TRBJ2-5, with 11 bases aligning to TRBD2. This CDR3 has 15 residues. The germline V gene encodes CDR1 SGHNT and CDR2 YYREEE (reference sequence). With V trimmed by 4 bases and J by 4 bases, 6 bases remained unmatched. Written as DNA, the CDR3 is TGTGCCAGCAGCGGGGGACTAGCGGTCCTAGAGACCCAGTACTTC. Protein: CASSGGLAVLETQYF.

This chain links TRBV9 with TRBJ2-1, with TRBD2 identical over 8 bases. Trimming removed 4 bases from V and 6 bases from J; junction bases left unmatched: 6. The CDR3 extends over 14 amino acids. Germline loops: CDR1 SGDLS, CDR2 YYNGEE. The CDR3 DNA reads as TGTGCCAGCAGCCCCGGACTAGCTCTCAATGAGCAGTTCTTC. Its protein is CASSPGLALNEQFF.